This T cell receptor (beta chain) originates from a study of blood T cell repertoires in COVID-19. Turning to the study itself: In each case, the material was cDNA or gDNA derived from T cells, B-cell-depleted T cells, or PBMCs.

Looked up from germline, CDR1 is SGDLS and CDR2 is YYNGEE. The V end lost 2 bases, the J end lost 0 bases, and 15 bases lay between the germline ends. This CDR3 has 18 amino acids. Seattle researchers signed up patients amid active infection and tracked them longitudinally. Authors' analysis steps: By means of reference gene primer amplification, nucleated cell counts were estimated. Profiling relied on immunoSEQ multiplex PCR, and the TCRdb table lists in-frame clones only, not all of them. The V and J calls and clone size come from that table; D and trimming were worked out from the DNA. The data show 390,000 or so clones, around 92% seen once.

The sequence was collected from a woman aged 30 to 39 with COVID-19, enrolled during active disease. Source material: peripheral blood. This chain links TRBV9 with TRBJ2-6; possible D gene TRBD2, 5 bases. The CDR3 here is CASSVTSRRGSGANVLTF. The DNA of the CDR3 is TGTGCCAGCAGCGTTACCTCCCGTCGGGGCTCTGGGGCCAACGTCCTGACTTTC.